This is a list of T cell receptor beta chains from one sample in a study of blood T cell repertoires in COVID-19. Profiled with immunoSEQ multiplex PCR; TCRdb holds only in-frame clones, not every one. The repertoire consists of about 190,000 clones, with less than 90% occurring once and the leading ten covering about 5.7%. Sequenced input: peripheral blood. These receptors came from a woman between 40 and 50 years old with acute or convalescent COVID-19. Both conserved end residues are part of each CDR3. A D gene is named only where the DNA matches it firmly. Expanded clones are given a class, and other clones once, few, many or no size at all.

v_gene: TRBV11-3; j_gene: TRBJ1-3; d_gene: -; abundance: -; CDR3nt: TGTGCCAGCAGCTTAGCAGGGTCCGGAAACACCATATATTTT; CDR3aa: CASSLAGSGNTIYF
v_gene: TRBV28; j_gene: TRBJ2-6; d_gene: -; abundance: -; CDR3nt: TGTGCCAGCAGTTTCCCTCCGGGACAAACTACTGGGGCCAACGTCCTGACTTTC; CDR3aa: CASSFPPGQTTGANVLTF
v_gene: TRBV9; j_gene: TRBJ1-2; d_gene: -; abundance: -; CDR3nt: TGTGCCAGCAGCGTAGGAATGGGCGGCTACACCTTC; CDR3aa: CASSVGMGGYTF
v_gene: TRBV19; j_gene: TRBJ1-5; d_gene: TRBD1; abundance: -; CDR3nt: TGTGCCAGTAGATTGACAGGGTGGAACAATCAGCCCCAGCATTTT; CDR3aa: CASRLTGWNNQPQHF
v_gene: TRBV2; j_gene: TRBJ2-7; d_gene: -; abundance: -; CDR3nt: TGTGCCAGCAGTGAGGTAGCGGCCAGCTCCTACGAGCAGTACTTC; CDR3aa: CASSEVAASSYEQYF
v_gene: TRBV7-9; j_gene: TRBJ2-7; d_gene: -; abundance: few; CDR3nt: TGTGCCAGCAGTTCGGGGTATACGAACCCAAACGAGCAGTACTTC; CDR3aa: CASSSGYTNPNEQYF
v_gene: TRBV5-6; j_gene: TRBJ1-2; d_gene: -; abundance: -; CDR3nt: TGTGCCAGCAGCCAAGGGGCCTATGGCTACACCTTC; CDR3aa: CASSQGAYGYTF
v_gene: TRBV15; j_gene: TRBJ1-1; d_gene: -; abundance: -; CDR3nt: TGTGCCACCAGCAGAGATATGAACACTGAAGCTTTCTTT; CDR3aa: CATSRDMNTEAFF
v_gene: TRBV7-9; j_gene: TRBJ2-3; d_gene: TRBD2; abundance: -; CDR3nt: TGTGCCAGCAGCAACTGGACTAGCGGGGTAGTTCGTACGCAGTATTTT; CDR3aa: CASSNWTSGVVRTQYF
v_gene: TRBV30; j_gene: TRBJ1-2; d_gene: -; abundance: -; CDR3nt: TGTGCCTGGGCAACAGGGTTGGCTCTTGGCTACACCTTC; CDR3aa: CAWATGLALGYTF
v_gene: TRBV6-5; j_gene: TRBJ1-2; d_gene: -; abundance: -; CDR3nt: TGTGCCAGTGCCGAGACAGGTCGGAAAGGCTACACCTTC; CDR3aa: CASAETGRKGYTF
v_gene: TRBV7-9; j_gene: TRBJ2-1; d_gene: -; abundance: -; CDR3nt: TGTGCCAGCAGCTTAGGGGGCGGCCCCATTGAAGCTGAGCAGTTCTTC; CDR3aa: CASSLGGGPIEAEQFF
v_gene: TRBV3-1/TRBV3-2; j_gene: TRBJ1-2; d_gene: -; abundance: once; CDR3nt: TGTGCCAGCAGCCAAGCGGCAGGAGGCTATGGCTACACCTTC; CDR3aa: CASSQAAGGYGYTF
v_gene: TRBV11-2; j_gene: TRBJ2-7; d_gene: -; abundance: -; CDR3nt: TGTGCCAGCAGCGTACCGGGACTCATGGGCTACGAGCAGTACTTC; CDR3aa: CASSVPGLMGYEQYF
v_gene: TRBV7-3; j_gene: TRBJ2-1; d_gene: TRBD2; abundance: -; CDR3nt: TGTGCCAGCAGCCCAAGGGAGGGAGGGTACAATGAGCAGTTCTTC; CDR3aa: CASSPREGGYNEQFF
v_gene: TRBV24-1; j_gene: TRBJ1-2; d_gene: -; abundance: once; CDR3nt: TGTGCCACCAGTGGCCCGGACAGCAGCTATGGCTACACCTTC; CDR3aa: CATSGPDSSYGYTF
v_gene: TRBV19; j_gene: TRBJ2-2; d_gene: -; abundance: -; CDR3nt: TGTGCCAGTAGCACCCGACAGGCAGAGAACACCGGGGAGCTGTTTTTT; CDR3aa: CASSTRQAENTGELFF
v_gene: TRBV7-9; j_gene: TRBJ1-4; d_gene: -; abundance: many; CDR3nt: TGTGCCAGCAGCTTAACTACCGGGCTAGCCAATGAAAAACTGTTTTTT; CDR3aa: CASSLTTGLANEKLFF
v_gene: TRBV7-2; j_gene: TRBJ2-7; d_gene: TRBD2; abundance: -; CDR3nt: TGTGCCAGCAGCTTAGCGCCGGGACTAGCTTACGAGCAGTACTTC; CDR3aa: CASSLAPGLAYEQYF
v_gene: TRBV28; j_gene: TRBJ2-3; d_gene: -; abundance: -; CDR3nt: TGTGCCAGTTCGGGGTTCACAGATACGCAGTATTTT; CDR3aa: CASSGFTDTQYF
v_gene: TRBV5-4; j_gene: TRBJ2-2; d_gene: TRBD2; abundance: -; CDR3nt: TGTGCCAGCTCGAGGACGGGGGGGCCCCCCGGGGAGCTGTTTTTT; CDR3aa: CASSRTGGPPGELFF
v_gene: TRBV28; j_gene: TRBJ1-5; d_gene: -; abundance: few; CDR3nt: TGTGCCAGCAGTATTGCGGGGGATCAGCCCCAGCATTTT; CDR3aa: CASSIAGDQPQHF
v_gene: TRBV27; j_gene: TRBJ2-6; d_gene: -; abundance: -; CDR3nt: TGTGCCAGCAGTTCGCTACGAATCTCTGGGGCCAACGTCCTGACTTTC; CDR3aa: CASSSLRISGANVLTF
v_gene: TRBV5-4; j_gene: TRBJ1-2; d_gene: TRBD1; abundance: -; CDR3nt: TGTGCCAGCAGCTCCCCCGGGACAGGGTCGGGCAACTATGGCTACACCTTC; CDR3aa: CASSSPGTGSGNYGYTF
v_gene: TRBV24-1; j_gene: TRBJ1-1; d_gene: -; abundance: -; CDR3nt: TGTGCCACCAGTGATTCGCGGGGAGGGGGGGGAGAAGCTTTCTTT; CDR3aa: CATSDSRGGGGEAFF
v_gene: TRBV7-2; j_gene: TRBJ2-3; d_gene: -; abundance: -; CDR3nt: TGTGCCAGCAGCCCAGACACCAATACGCAGTATTTT; CDR3aa: CASSPDTNTQYF
v_gene: TRBV6-2/TRBV6-3; j_gene: TRBJ2-1; d_gene: TRBD1; abundance: -; CDR3nt: TGTGCCAGCAGTATCCGGACAGGCTATCGCTACAATGAGCAGTTCTTC; CDR3aa: CASSIRTGYRYNEQFF
v_gene: TRBV7-9; j_gene: TRBJ1-3; d_gene: -; abundance: -; CDR3nt: TGTGCCAGCAGCTATCGGGGTGCGTCGGACGGCCTCTCTGGAAACACCATATATTTT; CDR3aa: CASSYRGASDGLSGNTIYF
v_gene: TRBV3-1/TRBV3-2; j_gene: TRBJ1-2; d_gene: TRBD1; abundance: -; CDR3nt: TGTGCCAGCAGCCTCGGACAGGGGGACTATGGCTACACCTTC; CDR3aa: CASSLGQGDYGYTF
v_gene: TRBV10-3; j_gene: TRBJ2-1; d_gene: -; abundance: -; CDR3nt: TGTGCCATCAGGAGCGGGACAACGGACAATGAGCAGTTCTTC; CDR3aa: CAIRSGTTDNEQFF
v_gene: TRBV7-2; j_gene: TRBJ2-5; d_gene: TRBD1; abundance: -; CDR3nt: TGTGCCAGCAGCTTGGACAGGGGGAGGGAGACCCAGTACTTC; CDR3aa: CASSLDRGRETQYF
v_gene: TRBV6-6; j_gene: TRBJ1-5; d_gene: -; abundance: -; CDR3nt: TGTGCCAGCAGTCCGGGGAATCAGCCCCAGCATTTT; CDR3aa: CASSPGNQPQHF
v_gene: TRBV11-3; j_gene: TRBJ1-1; d_gene: -; abundance: -; CDR3nt: TGTGCCAGCAGCTTAGATCTTTACACTGAAGCTTTCTTT; CDR3aa: CASSLDLYTEAFF
v_gene: TRBV4-1; j_gene: TRBJ1-4; d_gene: TRBD1; abundance: few; CDR3nt: TGCGCCAGCAGACCCGTTGGACAGGGCAAAGGTGAAAAACTGTTTTTT; CDR3aa: CASRPVGQGKGEKLFF
v_gene: TRBV3-1/TRBV3-2; j_gene: TRBJ2-1; d_gene: TRBD2; abundance: -; CDR3nt: TGTGCCAGCAGCCAAGGTCCTAGCGGGACCTATGAGCAGTTCTTC; CDR3aa: CASSQGPSGTYEQFF
v_gene: TRBV27; j_gene: TRBJ2-2; d_gene: -; abundance: -; CDR3nt: TGTGCCAGCAGTATCCTCTCGAACACCGGGGAGCTGTTTTTT; CDR3aa: CASSILSNTGELFF
v_gene: TRBV7-3; j_gene: TRBJ2-1; d_gene: TRBD1; abundance: -; CDR3nt: TGTGCCAGCAGCGATACCGGGACAGGGGGCAATGAGCAGTTCTTC; CDR3aa: CASSDTGTGGNEQFF